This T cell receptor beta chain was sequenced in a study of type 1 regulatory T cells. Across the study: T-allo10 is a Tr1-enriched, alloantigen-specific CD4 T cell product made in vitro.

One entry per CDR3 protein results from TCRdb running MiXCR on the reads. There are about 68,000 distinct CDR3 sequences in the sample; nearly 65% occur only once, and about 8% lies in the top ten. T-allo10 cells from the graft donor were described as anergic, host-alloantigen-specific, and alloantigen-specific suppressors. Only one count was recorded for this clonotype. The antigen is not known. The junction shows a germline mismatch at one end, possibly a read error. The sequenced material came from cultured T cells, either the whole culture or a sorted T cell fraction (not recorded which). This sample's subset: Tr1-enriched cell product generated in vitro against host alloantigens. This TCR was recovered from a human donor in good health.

CDR3 protein: CASSQAGTSGRQGADAQYF. DNA of the CDR3: TGTGCCAGCAGTCAAGCCGGGACTAGCGGGAGACAGGGGGCAGATGCGCAGTATTTT. The V and J genes are TRBV7-7 and TRBJ2-3; TRBD2 agrees at 14 bases. This CDR3 contains 19 residues. CDR1 is SSHAT and CDR2 is FNYEAQ in the germline V gene (reference sequence).